This entry concerns a single T cell receptor (beta chain). This sample was taken from a study of blood T cells in healthy people across ages. The CDR3 is 16 amino acids. Germline V gene lookup returns CDR1 KGHDR and CDR2 SFDVKD. With 4 bases removed from V and 6 bases from J, the gap between germline ends came to 19 bases. Through a sample-barcoded 5' primer and a J-beta primer mix, a second PCR was run for roughly 6 to 12 cycles. TCRdb re-called the 5' RACE reads through MiXCR, storing one row per CDR3 protein. Among fewer than 1,000,000 distinct CDR3 sequences listed, 44% were seen once. The sequencing sample was made of blood. The chain employs TRBV24-1 and TRBJ2-3; D may correspond to TRBD1 or TRBD2 (7 bases each). The receptor comes from a man between 60 and 75 years old in good health. The chain's CDR3 is CATSDPGGQLADTQYF. The CDR3 nucleotides are TGTGCCACCAGTGACCCGGGGGGACAGCTAGCGGATACGCAGTATTTT.